Here is one T cell receptor beta chain with its context. Its target is not known. Germline CDR1 and CDR2: SEHNR and FQNEAQ (reference sequence). V was clipped by 6 bases and J by 8 bases; unmatched bases: 13. The CDR3 has 15 residues. It was CD45RO-negative cells, positively selected for CCR7, that made up naive CD8 cells, with terminally differentiated effector memory CD45RA+ cells excluded. The data derive from a study of shared clonotypes between healthy human individuals. Study-wide context: Three CD4 naive, three CD4 memory, two CD8 naive and one CD8 memory plate were used per donor. Study-level results: Estimated richness was generally greater in naive than memory subsets.

Method: immunoSEQ multiplex PCR; TCRdb's copy keeps in-frame clones and lacks some. The table lists approximately 590,000 clones, just under 97% of them singletons. V is TRBV7-9 and J is TRBJ1-2; 9 nucleotides agree with TRBD1. The sequence came from a woman in her twenties or thirties in good health. The specimen was naive CD8+ T cells sorted from blood. DNA for the CDR3: TGTGCCAGCAGTTTCAACCTACAGGGGGCGCACGGCTACACCTTC. Protein sequence: CASSFNLQGAHGYTF.